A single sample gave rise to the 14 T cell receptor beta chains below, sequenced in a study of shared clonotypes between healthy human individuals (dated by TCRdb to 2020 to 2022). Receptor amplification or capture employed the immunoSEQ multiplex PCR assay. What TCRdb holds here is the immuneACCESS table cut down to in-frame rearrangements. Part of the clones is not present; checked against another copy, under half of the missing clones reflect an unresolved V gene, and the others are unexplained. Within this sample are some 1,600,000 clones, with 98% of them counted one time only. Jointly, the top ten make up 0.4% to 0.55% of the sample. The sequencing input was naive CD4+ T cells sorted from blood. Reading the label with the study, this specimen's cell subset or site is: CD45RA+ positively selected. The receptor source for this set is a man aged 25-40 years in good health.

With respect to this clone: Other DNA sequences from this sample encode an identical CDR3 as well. CDR3 protein: CSASPTDTQYF. CDR3 DNA: TGCAGTGCTAGTCCCACAGATACGCAGTATTTT. The J gene is TRBJ2-3, the V gene TRBV20-1; the D is unclear. CDR1 is DFQATT, CDR2 SNEGSKA, per germline (reference sequence). V gave up 3 bases and J gave up 2 bases, with 3 bases separating them. The CDR3 is made up of 11 amino acids.

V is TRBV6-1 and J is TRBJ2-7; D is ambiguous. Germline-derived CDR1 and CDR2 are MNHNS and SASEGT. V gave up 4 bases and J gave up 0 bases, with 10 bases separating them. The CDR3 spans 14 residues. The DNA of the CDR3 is TGTGCCAGCAGTGTTGGCAGAAGCTCCTACGAGCAGTACTTC. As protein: CASSVGRSSYEQYF.

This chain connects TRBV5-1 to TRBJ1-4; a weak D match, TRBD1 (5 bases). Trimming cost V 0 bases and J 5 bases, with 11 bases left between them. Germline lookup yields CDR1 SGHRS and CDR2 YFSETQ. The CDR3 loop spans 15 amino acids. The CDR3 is CASSLGGTANEKLFF. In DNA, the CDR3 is TGCGCCAGCAGCTTGGGCGGGACTGCAAATGAAAAACTGTTTTTT.

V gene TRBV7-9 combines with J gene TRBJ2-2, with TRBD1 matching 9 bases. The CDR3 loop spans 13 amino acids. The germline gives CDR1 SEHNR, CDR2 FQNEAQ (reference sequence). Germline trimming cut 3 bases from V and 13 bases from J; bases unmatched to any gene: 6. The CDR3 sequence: CASSLGTGTGLFF. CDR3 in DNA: TGTGCCAGCAGCTTGGGGACAGGGACCGGGCTGTTTTTT.

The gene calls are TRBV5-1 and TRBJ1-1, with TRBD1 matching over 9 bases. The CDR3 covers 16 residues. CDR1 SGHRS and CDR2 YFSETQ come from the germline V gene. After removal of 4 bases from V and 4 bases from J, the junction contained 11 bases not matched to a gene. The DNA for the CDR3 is TGCGCCAGCAGCCAACAGGGGGCGGGTCGAGGCACTGAAGCTTTCTTT. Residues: CASSQQGAGRGTEAFF. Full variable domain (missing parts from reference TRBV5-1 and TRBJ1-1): KAGVTQTPRYLIKTRGQQVTLSCSPISGHRSVSWYQQTPGQGLQFLFEYFSETQRNKGNFPGRFSGRQFSNSRSEMNVSTLELGDSALYLCASSQQGAGRGTEAFFGQGTRLTVV.

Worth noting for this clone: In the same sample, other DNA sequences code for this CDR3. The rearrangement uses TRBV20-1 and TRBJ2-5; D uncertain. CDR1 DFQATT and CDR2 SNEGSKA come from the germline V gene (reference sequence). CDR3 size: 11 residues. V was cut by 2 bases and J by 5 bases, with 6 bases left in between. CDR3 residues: CSARIGETQYF. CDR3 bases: TGCAGTGCTAGAATTGGGGAGACCCAGTACTTC.

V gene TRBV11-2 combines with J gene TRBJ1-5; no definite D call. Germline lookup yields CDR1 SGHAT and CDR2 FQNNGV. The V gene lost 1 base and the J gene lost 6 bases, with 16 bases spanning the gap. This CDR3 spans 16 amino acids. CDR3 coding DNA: TGTGCCAGCAGCTTAGGACCTCCCGCGAGTCTTCAGCCCCAGCATTTT. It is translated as CASSLGPPASLQPQHF.

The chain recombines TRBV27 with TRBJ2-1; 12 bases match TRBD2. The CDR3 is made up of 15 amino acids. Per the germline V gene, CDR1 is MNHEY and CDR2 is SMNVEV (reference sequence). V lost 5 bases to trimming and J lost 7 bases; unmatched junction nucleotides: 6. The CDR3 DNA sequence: TGTGCCAGCAGTCCAAGGACTAGCGGGGCAAATGAGCAGTTCTTC. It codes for CASSPRTSGANEQFF.

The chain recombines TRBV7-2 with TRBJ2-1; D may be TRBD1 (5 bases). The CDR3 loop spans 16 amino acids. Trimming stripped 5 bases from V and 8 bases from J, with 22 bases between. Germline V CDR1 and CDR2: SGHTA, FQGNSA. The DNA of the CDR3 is TGTGCCAGCAGCCCCCGAGGACATTCTGTGTCGTATGAGCAGTTCTTC. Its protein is CASSPRGHSVSYEQFF.

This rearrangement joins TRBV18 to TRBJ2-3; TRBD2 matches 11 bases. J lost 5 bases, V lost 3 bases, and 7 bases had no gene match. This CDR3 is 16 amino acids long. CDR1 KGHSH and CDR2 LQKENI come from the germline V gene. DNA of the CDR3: TGTGCCAGCTCACCGCGCACTAGCGGGAGCTTAGATACGCAGTATTTT. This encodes CASSPRTSGSLDTQYF.

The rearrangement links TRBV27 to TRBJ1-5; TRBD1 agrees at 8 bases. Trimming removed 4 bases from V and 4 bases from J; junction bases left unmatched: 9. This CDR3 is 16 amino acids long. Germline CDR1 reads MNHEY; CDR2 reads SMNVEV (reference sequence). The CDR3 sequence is CASSSWTGMGNQPQHF. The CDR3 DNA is TGTGCCAGCAGTTCCTGGACAGGGATGGGTAATCAGCCCCAGCATTTT.

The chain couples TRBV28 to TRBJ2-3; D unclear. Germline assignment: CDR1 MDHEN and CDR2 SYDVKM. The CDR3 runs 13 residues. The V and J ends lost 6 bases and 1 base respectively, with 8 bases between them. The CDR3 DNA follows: TGTGCCAGCAGGCCCAGACGCACAGATACGCAGTATTTT. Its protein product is CASRPRRTDTQYF.

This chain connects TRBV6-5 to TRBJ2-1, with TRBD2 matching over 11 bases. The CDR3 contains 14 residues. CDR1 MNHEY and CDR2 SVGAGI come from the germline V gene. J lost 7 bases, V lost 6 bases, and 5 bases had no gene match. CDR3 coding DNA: TGTGCCAGCAGCCGACTAGCGGGGCAGAATGAGCAGTTCTTC. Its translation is CASSRLAGQNEQFF.

The CDR3 sequence is CASSKQTGGAETQYF. CDR3 nucleotide sequence: TGTGCCAGTAGTAAGCAGACAGGGGGCGCAGAGACCCAGTACTTC. This sequence joins TRBV19 and TRBJ2-5; 10 bases line up with TRBD1. The CDR3 has 15 amino acids. CDR1 LNHDA and CDR2 SQIVND come from the germline V gene (reference sequence). V lost 4 bases, J lost 4 bases, and 6 bases stayed unmatched.